Sequencing of this T cell receptor beta chain was carried out in a study of blood T cell repertoires in COVID-19. The CDR3 covers 15 residues. Germline V lookup: CDR1 SGHNT, CDR2 YENEEA. Trimming took off 7 bases at V and 0 bases at J, with 12 bases between the two ends. Original analysis: The assay estimated nucleated cells by amplifying reference gene primers. Produced via immunoSEQ multiplex PCR; TCRdb's table is partial and in-frame only. V and J calls and clone size follow that table, whereas D and trimming were derived from the DNA. The repertoire holds some 270,000 clones, 85% to 90% seen once, with about 2.1% in the top ten.

Sequencing was performed on peripheral blood. The receptor comes from an older woman with COVID-19, enrolled during active disease. The J gene is TRBJ2-2, the V gene TRBV11-3; unclear D gene. The CDR3 DNA reads TGTGCCAGCACCGATGGGCAGGCGAACACCGGGGAGCTGTTTTTT. Its protein is CASTDGQANTGELFF.